These 5 T cell receptor beta chains share one sample of origin, sequenced in a study of blood T cell repertoires in COVID-19. TCRdb's table, derived via immunoSEQ multiplex PCR, lists solely in-frame clones and lacks some. The sample has just under 150,000 clones; approximately 90% are singletons. Material for sequencing was peripheral blood. The source of these receptors is a woman in her forties or fifties with active or convalescent COVID-19.

V and J are TRBV20-1 and TRBJ1-2, with no clear D. CDR3 length: 11 residues. Germline CDR1 DFQATT, CDR2 SNEGSKA (reference sequence). V lost 3 bases and J 7 bases, leaving 9 bases between the germline ends. CDR3 residues: CSASWGGGYTF. CDR3 nucleotides: TGCAGTGCTAGTTGGGGAGGTGGCTACACCTTC.

The chain carries TRBV4-3 and TRBJ1-2; 8 bases are shared with TRBD1. From germline, CDR1 is LGHNA and CDR2 YSLEER. J lost 2 bases, V lost 1 base, and 3 bases had no gene match. The CDR3 is made up of 15 amino acids. The CDR3 loop is CASSQVHRGNYGYTF. The CDR3 region has the DNA TGCGCCAGCAGCCAAGTCCACAGGGGGAACTATGGCTACACCTTC.

The chain recombines TRBV6-5 with TRBJ1-4; 9 bases fit TRBD1. CDR3 length: 14 amino acids. Germline V gene lookup returns CDR1 MNHEY and CDR2 SVGAGI. Trimming at V came to 6 bases and at J to 11 bases, leaving 10 bases not matched to a gene. The chain's CDR3 is CASSAGDRVYKLFF. The DNA of the CDR3 is TGTGCCAGCAGCGCCGGGGACAGGGTCTATAAACTGTTTTTT.

This chain connects TRBV6-2 or TRBV6-3 to TRBJ1-5; D gene uncertain. Germline loops: CDR1 MNHEY, CDR2 SVGEGT. Trimming cost V 0 bases and J 8 bases, with 14 bases left between them. The CDR3 has 15 residues. The CDR3 coding sequence is TGTGCCAGCAGTTACTCAACGGTACTGGAGGAGCCCCAGCATTTT. As protein: CASSYSTVLEEPQHF.

The chain is built from TRBV15 and TRBJ2-3; possibly TRBD1 for D (5 bases). V was clipped by 2 bases and J by 5 bases, with 14 bases between them. The CDR3 is 15 amino acids. Germline V gene sequence: CDR1 LNHNV, CDR2 YYDKDF (reference sequence). CDR3 residues: CATSRRQMGGDTQYF. The CDR3 DNA is TGTGCCACCAGCAGACGACAGATGGGTGGAGATACGCAGTATTTT.